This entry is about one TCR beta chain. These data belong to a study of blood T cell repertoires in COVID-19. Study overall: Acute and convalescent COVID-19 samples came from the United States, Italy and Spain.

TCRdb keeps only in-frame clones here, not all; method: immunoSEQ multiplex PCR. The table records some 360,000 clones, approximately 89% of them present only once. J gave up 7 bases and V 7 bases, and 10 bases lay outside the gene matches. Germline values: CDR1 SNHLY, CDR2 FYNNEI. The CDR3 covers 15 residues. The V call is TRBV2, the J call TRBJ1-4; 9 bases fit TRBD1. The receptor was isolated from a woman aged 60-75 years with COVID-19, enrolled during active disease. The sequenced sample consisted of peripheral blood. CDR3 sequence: CASNEYTGGGEKLFF. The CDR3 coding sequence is TGTGCCAGCAACGAGTATACAGGGGGCGGTGAAAAACTGTTTTTT.